These T cell receptor beta chains were read from a single sample in a study of cytomegalovirus exposure and HLA in healthy donors. Using immunoSEQ multiplex PCR, the repertoire was profiled, and TCRdb retains in-frame clones only, with some absent. Among about 59,000 clones listed, about 77% were seen once. Source material: PBMCs. These receptors all stem from a man aged 30 to 45 in good health and CMV-seropositive. The CDR3 runs from the conserved cysteine through the conserved F or W.

>TRBJ2-6|TRBV7-9
CASCRDTISGANVLTF
>TRBJ2-3|TRBV2
CASREGFGTDTQYF
>TRBJ1-1|TRBV7-9
CASSLGTVIEAFF
>TRBJ2-2|TRBV19
CASSSTSGGLNTGELFF
>TRBJ2-7|TRBV25-1
CASSVDRGRPYEQYF
>TRBJ1-1|TRBV5-1
CASSLVYQGRGTEAFF
>TRBJ2-1|TRBV9
CASSVTSGLTYNEQFF
>TRBJ2-2|TRBV4-1
CASSPGLAANTGELFF
>TRBJ1-1|TRBV7-9
CASSPVADLAFF
>TRBJ1-2|TRBV9
CASSPQDRSGYTF
>TRBJ1-3|TRBV30
CAWSVRGRLEPGNTIYF
>TRBJ2-7|TRBV5-1
CASSLYGQGYEQYF
>TRBJ2-6|TRBV1
CTSSHRDRGKSGANVLTF
>TRBJ1-1|TRBV6-4
CASRGDRGMNTEAFF
>TRBJ1-2|TRBV28
CASSLSRTTGESNYGYTF
>TRBJ1-5|TRBV6-1
CASSEVGTDTHQPQHF
>TRBJ1-5|TRBV7-2
CASSSNIGGQPQHF
>TRBJ2-3|TRBV4-2
CASSQAGHQDTQYF
>TRBJ2-4|TRBV2
CASSIRGQGNQYF
>TRBJ2-7|TRBV7-9
CASSPRQGLDYEQYF
>TRBJ2-2|TRBV19
CASSNGQGAGGELFF
>TRBJ2-7|TRBV7-2
CASSLMGSSYEQYF
>TRBJ2-1|TRBV5-1
CASSLNTGSSYNEQFF
>TRBJ2-7|TRBV5-1
CASSVAGTGSFEQYF
>TRBJ2-7|TRBV27
CASSLLGQGRDEQYF
>TRBJ2-3|TRBV6-1
CASSGQVSSTDTQYF
>TRBJ2-3|TRBV21-1
CASSKEGQLRQVHTDTQYF
>TRBJ1-5|TRBV15
CATSSDRVVSQPQHF
>TRBJ2-3|TRBV28
CASSSNHHRRGASTDTQYF
>TRBJ1-5|TRBV7-2
CASNNPTRYNQPQHF
>TRBJ1-6|TRBV2
CASSVRDRGSPLHF
>TRBJ2-7|TRBV28
CASALFTGGIGEQYF
>TRBJ2-5|TRBV7-7
CASSLGGSGGTPQETQYF